This T cell receptor beta chain was identified in a study of blood T cell repertoires in COVID-19. About the study: Italy, Spain and the United States were the sources of the convalescent and acute COVID-19 samples. PBMCs, B-cell-depleted T cells, or T cells were the source of the cDNA or gDNA that made up the material.

Germline V gives CDR1 MNHNY, CDR2 SVGAGI (reference sequence). CDR3 size: 15 residues. Trimming removed 4 bases from V and 6 bases from J; junction bases left unmatched: 11. The data were produced by immunoSEQ multiplex PCR, yet TCRdb's version contains in-frame clones alone and is incomplete. The sample contains a few hundred thousand clones, about four fifths of which appear only once. Sample: peripheral blood. This sequence was found in an older woman with acute or convalescent COVID-19. The chain links TRBV6-6 to TRBJ2-7; 8 bases are a match to TRBD2. The CDR3 protein is CASSSATPAGGEQYF. As DNA, the CDR3 is TGTGCCAGCAGTTCCGCTACCCCCGCGGGGGGCGAGCAGTACTTC.